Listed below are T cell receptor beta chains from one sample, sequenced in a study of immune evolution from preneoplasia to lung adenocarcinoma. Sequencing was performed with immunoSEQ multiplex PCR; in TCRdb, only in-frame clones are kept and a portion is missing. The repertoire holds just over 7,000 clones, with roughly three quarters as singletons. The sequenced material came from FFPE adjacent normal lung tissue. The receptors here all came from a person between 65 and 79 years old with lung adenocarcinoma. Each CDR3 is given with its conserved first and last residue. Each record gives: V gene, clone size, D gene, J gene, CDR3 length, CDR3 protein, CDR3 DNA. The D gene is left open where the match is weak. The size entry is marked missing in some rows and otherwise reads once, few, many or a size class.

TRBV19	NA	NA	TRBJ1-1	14	CASSLGLMNTEAFF	TGTGCCAGTAGTTTGGGACTGATGAACACTGAAGCTTTCTTT
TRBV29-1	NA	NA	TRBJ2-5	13	CSVEAGHRETQYF	TGCAGCGTTGAGGCAGGGCACCGCGAGACCCAGTACTTC
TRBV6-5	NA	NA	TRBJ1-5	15	CASSYSSVGNQPQHF	TGTGCCAGCAGTTACTCGTCAGTGGGCAATCAGCCCCAGCATTTT
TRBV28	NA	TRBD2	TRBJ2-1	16	CASSETSGGPYNEQFF	TGTGCCAGCAGTGAAACTAGCGGGGGCCCATACAATGAGCAGTTCTTC
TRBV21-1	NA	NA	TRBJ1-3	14	CASSKKSPGNTIYF	TGTGCCAGCAGCAAAAAGTCACCCGGAAACACCATATATTTT
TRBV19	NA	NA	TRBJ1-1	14	CASSIGRGGTEAFF	TGTGCCAGTAGTATCGGCAGGGGTGGGACTGAAGCTTTCTTT
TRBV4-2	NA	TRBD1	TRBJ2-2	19	CASSQVLLSTGGNTGELFF	TGTGCCAGCAGCCAAGTCTTGTTAAGTACAGGGGGCAACACCGGGGAGCTGTTTTTT
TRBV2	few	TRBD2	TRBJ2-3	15	CASLYLAGSTDTQYF	TGTGCCAGCCTCTACCTAGCGGGGAGCACAGATACGCAGTATTTT
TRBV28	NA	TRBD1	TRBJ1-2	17	CASSRMGNRGPDYGYTF	TGTGCCAGCAGTAGGATGGGGAACAGGGGGCCGGACTATGGCTACACCTTC
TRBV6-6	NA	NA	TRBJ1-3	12	CAAAIAGNTIYF	TGTGCTGCCGCTATTGCGGGAAACACCATATATTTT
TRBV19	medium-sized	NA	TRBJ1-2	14	CASSTPRQVFGYTF	TGTGCCAGTAGTACCCCCCGACAGGTCTTTGGCTACACCTTC
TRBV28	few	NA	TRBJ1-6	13	CASSPDSNSPLHF	TGTGCCAGCAGTCCGGACAGTAATTCACCCCTCCACTTT
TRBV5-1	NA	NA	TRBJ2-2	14	CASSLGPGAGELFF	TGCGCCAGCAGCTTAGGACCTGGAGCCGGGGAGCTGTTTTTT
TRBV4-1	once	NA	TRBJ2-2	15	CASSQDAGYTGELFF	TGCGCCAGCAGCCAAGATGCAGGATACACCGGGGAGCTGTTTTTT
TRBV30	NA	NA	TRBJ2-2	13	CAWSVQWAGELFF	TGTGCCTGGAGTGTACAGTGGGCCGGGGAGCTGTTTTTT
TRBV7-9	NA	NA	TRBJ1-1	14	CASSTRGMNTEAFF	TGTGCCAGCAGCACCAGGGGCATGAACACTGAAGCTTTCTTT
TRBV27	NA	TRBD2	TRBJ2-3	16	CASSWGLAGVTDTQYF	TGTGCCAGCAGTTGGGGACTAGCGGGAGTCACAGATACGCAGTATTTT
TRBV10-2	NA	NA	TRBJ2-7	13	CASRGVSSYEQYF	TGCGCCAGCAGGGGGGTTAGCTCCTACGAGCAGTACTTC
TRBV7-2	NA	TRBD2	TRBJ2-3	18	CASSLDGTSETFTDTQYF	TGTGCCAGCAGCTTAGATGGGACTAGCGAAACCTTCACAGATACGCAGTATTTT
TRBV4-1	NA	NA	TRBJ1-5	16	CASSAERGKGNQPQHF	TGCGCCAGCAGCGCGGAGCGAGGAAAGGGTAATCAGCCCCAGCATTTT
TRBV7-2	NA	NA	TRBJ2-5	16	CASSLGGELYQETQYF	TGTGCCAGCAGCTTAGGCGGTGAATTATATCAAGAGACCCAGTACTTC
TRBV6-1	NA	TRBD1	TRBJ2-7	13	CASSSGQGIKQYF	TGTGCCAGCAGTTCTGGACAGGGGATCAAGCAGTACTTC
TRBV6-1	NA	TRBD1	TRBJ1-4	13	CASRRTGDEKLFF	TGTGCCAGTAGGAGGACAGGGGATGAAAAACTGTTTTTT
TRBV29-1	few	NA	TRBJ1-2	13	CSIRGAGAFGYTF	TGCAGCATCCGAGGGGCAGGGGCCTTTGGCTACACCTTC
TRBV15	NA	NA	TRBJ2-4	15	CATSRERLAKNIQYF	TGTGCCACCAGCAGAGAGAGGCTAGCCAAAAACATTCAGTACTTC
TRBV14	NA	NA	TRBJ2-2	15	CASSQFSDNTGELFF	TGTGCCAGCAGCCAGTTCTCGGACAACACCGGGGAGCTGTTTTTT
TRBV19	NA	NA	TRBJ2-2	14	CASSPPSETGELFF	TGTGCCAGTAGCCCCCCCTCGGAAACCGGGGAGCTGTTTTTT
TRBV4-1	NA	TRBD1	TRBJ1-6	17	CASSQHPHGQGYSPLHF	TGCGCCAGCAGCCAACATCCCCACGGACAGGGTTATTCACCCCTCCACTTT
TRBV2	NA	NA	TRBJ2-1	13	CASTGPASYEQFF	TGTGCCAGCACGGGCCCTGCCAGCTATGAGCAGTTCTTC
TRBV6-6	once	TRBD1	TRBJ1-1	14	CASSRTGGVAEAFF	TGTGCCAGCAGTCGCACAGGGGGCGTCGCTGAAGCTTTCTTT
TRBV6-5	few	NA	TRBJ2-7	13	CASSSGPGIGQYF	TGTGCCAGCAGTTCAGGACCGGGGATTGGGCAGTACTTC
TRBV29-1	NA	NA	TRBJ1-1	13	CSVEQGLSTEAFF	TGCAGCGTTGAGCAGGGACTGAGCACTGAAGCTTTCTTT
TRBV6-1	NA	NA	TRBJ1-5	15	CASSELNSGNQPQHF	TGTGCCAGCAGTGAGCTTAATAGCGGCAATCAGCCCCAGCATTTT
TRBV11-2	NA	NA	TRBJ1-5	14	CASSSDPGNQPQHF	TGTGCCAGCAGCTCAGATCCAGGGAACCAGCCCCAGCATTTT
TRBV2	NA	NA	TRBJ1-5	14	CASNNRDIRSAQHF	TGTGCCAGCAACAACCGGGACATACGATCAGCCCAGCATTTT
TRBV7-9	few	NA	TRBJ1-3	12	CASSLVSDTIYF	TGTGCCAGCAGCTTAGTCTCAGACACCATATATTTT